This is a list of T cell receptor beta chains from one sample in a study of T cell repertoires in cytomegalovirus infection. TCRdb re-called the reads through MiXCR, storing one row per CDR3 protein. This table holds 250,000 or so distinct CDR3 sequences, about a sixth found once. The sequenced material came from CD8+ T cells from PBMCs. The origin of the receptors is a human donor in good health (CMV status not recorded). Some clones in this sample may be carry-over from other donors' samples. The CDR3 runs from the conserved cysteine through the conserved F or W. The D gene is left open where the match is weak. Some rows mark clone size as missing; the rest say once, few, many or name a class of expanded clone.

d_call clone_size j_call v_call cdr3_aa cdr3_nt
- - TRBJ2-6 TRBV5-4 CASSLTESFSGANVLTF TGTGCCAGCAGCTTGACTGAATCCTTCTCTGGGGCCAACGTCCTGACTTTC
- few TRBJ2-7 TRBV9 CASSESRDTLLGEQYF TGTGCCAGCAGCGAGAGCCGGGACACCCTTTTAGGCGAGCAGTACTTC
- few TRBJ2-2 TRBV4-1 CASSQVPGVGTGELFF TGCGCCAGCAGCCAAGTCCCAGGGGTGGGCACCGGGGAGCTGTTTTTT
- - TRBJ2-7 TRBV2 CASRILAGAAYEQYF TGTGCCAGCAGAATTTTGGCGGGGGCCGCCTACGAGCAGTACTTC
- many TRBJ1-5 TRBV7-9 CASSLGVGQPQHF TGTGCCAGCAGCTTAGGGGTTGGGCAGCCCCAGCATTTT
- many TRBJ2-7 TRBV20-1 CSARDPGISSYEQYF TGCAGTGCTAGAGATCCGGGGATAAGCTCCTACGAGCAGTACTTC
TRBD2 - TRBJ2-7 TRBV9 CASSVEASGRYEQYF TGTGCCAGCAGCGTAGAAGCTAGCGGACGCTACGAGCAGTACTTC
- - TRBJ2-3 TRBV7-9 CASSPDISSADTQYF TGTGCCAGCAGCCCGGATATCTCTAGCGCAGATACGCAGTATTTT
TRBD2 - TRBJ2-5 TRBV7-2 CASSLDLAGLGVETQYF TGTGCCAGCAGCTTGGATCTAGCGGGGTTGGGGGTTGAGACCCAGTACTTC
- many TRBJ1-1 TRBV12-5 CASLDIQGVNTEAFF TGTGCTAGCTTGGACATACAGGGTGTAAACACTGAAGCTTTCTTT
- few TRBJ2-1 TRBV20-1 CSARDKADSYNEQFF TGCAGTGCTAGAGATAAAGCAGATTCCTACAATGAGCAGTTCTTC
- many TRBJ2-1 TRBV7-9 CASSKPSSTGFVYNEQFF TGTGCCAGCAGCAAGCCATCCTCAACAGGGTTTGTCTACAATGAGCAGTTCTTC
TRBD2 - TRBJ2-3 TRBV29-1 CSVEQAGISTDTQYF TGCAGCGTTGAACAAGCGGGGATTAGCACAGATACGCAGTATTTT
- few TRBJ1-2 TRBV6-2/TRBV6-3 CASSKVGRTSYGYTF TGTGCCAGCAGCAAAGTGGGACGTACCTCCTATGGCTACACCTTC
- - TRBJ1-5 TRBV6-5 CASSLQWGNNQPQHF TGTGCCAGCAGTCTCCAGTGGGGGAACAATCAGCCCCAGCATTTT
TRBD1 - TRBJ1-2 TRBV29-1 CSAGRATGDLIYGYTF TGCAGCGCAGGGCGGGCGACAGGGGATTTAATCTATGGCTACACCTTC
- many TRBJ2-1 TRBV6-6 CASSYSGTTVNEQFF TGTGCCAGCAGTTACTCCGGGACCACCGTCAATGAGCAGTTCTTC
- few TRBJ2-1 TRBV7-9 CASSLPPVEDNEQFF TGTGCCAGCAGCTTGCCCCCAGTTGAGGACAATGAGCAGTTCTTC
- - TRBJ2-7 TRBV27 CASSLSRGPHHSYEQYF TGTGCCAGCAGTTTATCCCGGGGGCCCCACCACTCCTACGAGCAGTACTTC
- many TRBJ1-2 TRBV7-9 CAGGQGDGYTF TGTGCCGGAGGGCAGGGTGACGGCTACACCTTC
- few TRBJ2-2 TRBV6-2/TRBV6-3 CASAEGLYSGELFF TGTGCCAGCGCAGAGGGGCTATATTCCGGGGAGCTGTTTTTT
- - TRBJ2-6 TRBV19 CASLRRSGANVLTF TGTGCCTCCCTCAGGAGGTCTGGGGCCAACGTCCTGACTTTC
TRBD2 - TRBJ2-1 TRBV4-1 CASSQEWASGAYNEQFF TGTGCCAGCAGCCAAGAGTGGGCTAGCGGGGCCTACAATGAGCAGTTCTTC
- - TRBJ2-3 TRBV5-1 CASSLAPDYTDTQYF TGCGCCAGCAGCTTGGCCCCGGACTACACAGATACGCAGTATTTT
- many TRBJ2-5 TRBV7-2 CASSSTRQGHGTQYF TGTGCCAGCAGCTCCACTAGGCAGGGGCACGGGACCCAGTACTTC
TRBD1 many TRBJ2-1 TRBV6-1 CASRGGQFSSYNEQFF TGTGCCAGCAGAGGGGGACAGTTCAGCTCCTACAATGAGCAGTTCTTC
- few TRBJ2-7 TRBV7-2 CASSLGGAPYEQYF TGTGCCAGCAGCTTAGGGGGGGCCCCCTACGAGCAGTACTTC
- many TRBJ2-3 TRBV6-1 CASSGLWGPTKTDTQYF TGTGCCAGCAGTGGCCTATGGGGTCCTACTAAGACAGATACGCAGTATTTT
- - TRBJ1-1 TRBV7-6 CASSLAGPYTEAFF TGTGCCAGCAGCTTAGCGGGCCCGTACACTGAAGCTTTCTTT
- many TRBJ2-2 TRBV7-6 CASSNRDGYTGELFF TGTGCCAGCAGCAACCGGGACGGATACACCGGGGAGCTGTTTTTT
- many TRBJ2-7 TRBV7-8 CASSLPLNEQYF TGTGCCAGCAGCTTACCACTCAACGAGCAGTACTTC
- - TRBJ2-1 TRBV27 CASSLLDEQFF TGTGCCAGCAGTTTATTGGATGAGCAGTTCTTC
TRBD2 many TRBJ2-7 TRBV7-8 CASSLTRLAGIYEQYF TGTGCCAGCAGCCTTACTAGACTAGCGGGGATCTACGAGCAGTACTTC
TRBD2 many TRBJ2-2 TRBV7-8 CASSLGSGGNTGELFF TGTGCCAGCAGCTTAGGATCGGGGGGGAACACCGGGGAGCTGTTTTTT
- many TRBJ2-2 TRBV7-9 CASSPPEGRNTGELFF TGTGCCAGCAGCCCCCCCGAGGGCAGGAACACCGGGGAGCTGTTTTTT
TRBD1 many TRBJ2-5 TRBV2 CASRTLETGYQETQYF TGTGCCAGCAGGACATTAGAGACAGGGTATCAAGAGACCCAGTACTTC
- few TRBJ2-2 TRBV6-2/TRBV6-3 CATARTLPTGELFF TGTGCCACCGCCCGGACTCTGCCCACCGGGGAGCTGTTTTTT
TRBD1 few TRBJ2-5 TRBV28 CASQPGQGLQETQYF TGTGCCAGCCAACCGGGACAGGGGCTTCAAGAGACCCAGTACTTC
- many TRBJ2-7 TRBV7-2 CASSLMDRQNDEQYF TGTGCCAGCAGCCTAATGGACAGACAGAACGACGAGCAGTACTTC
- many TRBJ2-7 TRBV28 CASTDLDRSYEQYF TGTGCCAGCACCGACCTGGACCGTTCCTACGAGCAGTACTTC
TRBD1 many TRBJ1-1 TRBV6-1 CASSEVRQGLTEAFF TGTGCCAGCAGTGAAGTACGACAGGGTCTCACTGAAGCTTTCTTT
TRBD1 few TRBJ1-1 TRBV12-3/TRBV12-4 CASTGGGQLEAFF TGTGCCAGCACCGGAGGGGGACAGCTTGAAGCTTTCTTT
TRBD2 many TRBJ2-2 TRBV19 CASSMTGLAPNTGELFF TGTGCCAGTAGTATGACCGGACTAGCACCAAACACCGGGGAGCTGTTTTTT
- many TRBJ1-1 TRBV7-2 CASSSLPRQAINTEAFF TGTGCCAGCAGCTCCTTACCTCGACAGGCGATAAACACTGAAGCTTTCTTT
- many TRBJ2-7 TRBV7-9 CASSFVTSYEQYF TGTGCCAGCAGCTTCGTTACCTCCTACGAGCAGTACTTC
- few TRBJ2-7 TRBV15 CATSPYPPSEQYF TGTGCCACCAGCCCGTACCCGCCCTCCGAGCAGTACTTC
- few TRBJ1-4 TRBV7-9 CASSLRWTDATNEKLFF TGTGCCAGCAGCCTGCGGTGGACGGACGCAACTAATGAAAAACTGTTTTTT
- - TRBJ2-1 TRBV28 CASSLREPYNEQFF TGTGCCAGCAGTTTGCGGGAACCCTACAATGAGCAGTTCTTC
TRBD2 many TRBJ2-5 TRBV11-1 CASRLAGPQETQYF TGTGCCAGCAGGTTAGCGGGCCCCCAAGAGACCCAGTACTTC
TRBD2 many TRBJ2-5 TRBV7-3 CASSLNGLGGETQYF TGTGCCAGCAGCTTAAACGGGTTGGGGGGGGAGACCCAGTACTTC
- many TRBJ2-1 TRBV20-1 CSARDFGGGRYNEQFF TGCAGTGCTAGAGATTTTGGCGGGGGCCGATACAATGAGCAGTTCTTC
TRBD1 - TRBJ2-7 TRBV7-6 CASSYGQGFYEQYF TGTGCCAGCAGCTACGGACAGGGTTTCTACGAGCAGTACTTC
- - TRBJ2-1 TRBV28 CASSFGQDYYNEQFF TGTGCCAGCAGTTTCGGACAGGACTACTACAATGAGCAGTTCTTC